This T cell receptor beta chain was retrieved from a study of blood T cell repertoires in COVID-19. Using immunoSEQ multiplex PCR, the repertoire was profiled, and TCRdb retains in-frame clones only, with some absent. This sample has about 80,000 clones, with around 90% found just once. The CDR3 covers 15 residues. V was shortened by 6 bases and J by 0 bases, with 12 bases between the two germline ends. Germline CDR1 is LNHDA and CDR2 is SQIVND (reference sequence). The V and J genes are TRBV19 and TRBJ2-4; a weak D match, TRBD2 (6 bases). The sample taken for sequencing was peripheral blood. This receptor was obtained from a woman aged 80 or older with active or convalescent COVID-19. CDR3 nucleotides: TGTGCCAGTAGCATGGGGGGTATAGCCAAAAACATTCAGTACTTC. This sequence encodes CASSMGGIAKNIQYF.